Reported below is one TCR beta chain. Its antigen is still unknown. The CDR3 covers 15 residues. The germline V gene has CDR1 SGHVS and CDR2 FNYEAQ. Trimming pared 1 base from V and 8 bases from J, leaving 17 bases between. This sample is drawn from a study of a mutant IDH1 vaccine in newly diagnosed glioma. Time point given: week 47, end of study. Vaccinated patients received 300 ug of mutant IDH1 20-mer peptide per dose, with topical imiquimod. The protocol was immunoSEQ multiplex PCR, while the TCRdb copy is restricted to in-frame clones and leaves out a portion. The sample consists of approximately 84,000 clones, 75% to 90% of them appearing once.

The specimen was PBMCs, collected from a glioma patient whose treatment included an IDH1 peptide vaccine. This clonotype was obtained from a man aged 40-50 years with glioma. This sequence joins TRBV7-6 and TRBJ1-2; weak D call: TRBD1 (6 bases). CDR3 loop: CASSLEERAGDGYTF. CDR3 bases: TGTGCCAGCAGCTTAGAGGAGCGGGCAGGGGACGGCTACACCTTC.